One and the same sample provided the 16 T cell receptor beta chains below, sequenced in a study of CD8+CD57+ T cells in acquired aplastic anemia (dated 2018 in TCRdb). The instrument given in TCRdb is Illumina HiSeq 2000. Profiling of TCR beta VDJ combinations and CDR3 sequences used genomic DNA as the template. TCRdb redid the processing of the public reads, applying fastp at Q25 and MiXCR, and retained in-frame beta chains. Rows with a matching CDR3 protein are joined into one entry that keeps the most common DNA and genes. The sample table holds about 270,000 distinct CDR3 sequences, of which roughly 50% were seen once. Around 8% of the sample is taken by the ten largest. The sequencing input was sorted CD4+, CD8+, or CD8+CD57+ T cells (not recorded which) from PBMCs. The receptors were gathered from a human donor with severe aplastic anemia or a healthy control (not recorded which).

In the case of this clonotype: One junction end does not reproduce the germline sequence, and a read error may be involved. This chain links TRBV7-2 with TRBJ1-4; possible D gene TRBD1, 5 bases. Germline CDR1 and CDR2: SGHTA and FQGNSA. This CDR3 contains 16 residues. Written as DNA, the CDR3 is TGTGCCAGCAGCTCATTCCCAGGGAGTAAAGTTGAAAAACTGGTTTTT. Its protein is CASSSFPGSKVEKLVF.

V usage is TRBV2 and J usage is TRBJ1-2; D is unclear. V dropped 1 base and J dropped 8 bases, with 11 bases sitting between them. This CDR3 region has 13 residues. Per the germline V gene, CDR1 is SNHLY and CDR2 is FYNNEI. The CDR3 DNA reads TGTGCCAGCAGTGAAGAATCGCGAGTGGGCTACACCTTC. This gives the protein CASSEESRVGYTF.

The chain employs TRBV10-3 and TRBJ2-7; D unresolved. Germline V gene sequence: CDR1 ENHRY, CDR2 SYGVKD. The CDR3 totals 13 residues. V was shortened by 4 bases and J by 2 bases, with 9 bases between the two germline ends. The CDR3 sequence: CAISGPETYEQYF. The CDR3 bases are TGTGCCATCAGTGGCCCAGAAACCTACGAGCAGTACTTC.

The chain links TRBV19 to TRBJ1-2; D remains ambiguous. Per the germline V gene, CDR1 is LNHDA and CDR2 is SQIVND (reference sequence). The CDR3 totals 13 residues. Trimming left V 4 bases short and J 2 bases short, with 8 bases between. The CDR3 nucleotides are TGTGCCAGTAGTAAACGGCCCAACTATGGCTACACCTTC. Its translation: CASSKRPNYGYTF. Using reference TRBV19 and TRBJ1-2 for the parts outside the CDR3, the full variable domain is DGGITQSPKYLFRKEGQNVTLSCEQNLNHDAMYWYRQDPGQGLRLIYYSQIVNDFQKGDIAEGYSVSREKKESFPLTVTSAQKNPTAFYLCASSKRPNYGYTFGSGTRLTVV.

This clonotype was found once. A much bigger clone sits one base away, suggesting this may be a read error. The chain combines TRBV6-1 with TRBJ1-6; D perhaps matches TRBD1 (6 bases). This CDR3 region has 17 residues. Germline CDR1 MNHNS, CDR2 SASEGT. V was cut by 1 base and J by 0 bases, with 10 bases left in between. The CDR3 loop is CASSEVTGSSYNSPLHF. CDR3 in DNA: TGTGCCAGCAGTGAAGTCACAGGGAGCTCCTATAATTCACCCCTCCACTTT.

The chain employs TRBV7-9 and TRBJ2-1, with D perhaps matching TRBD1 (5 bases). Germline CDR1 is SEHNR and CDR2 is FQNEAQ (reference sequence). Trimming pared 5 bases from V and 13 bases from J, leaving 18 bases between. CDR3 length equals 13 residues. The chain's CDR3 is CASSLPTGPTQFF. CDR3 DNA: TGTGCCAGCAGCCTACCCACAGGACCCACTCAGTTCTTC.

This CDR3 reads CASSSVGANYEQYF. In nucleotides, the CDR3 is TGTGCCAGCAGTTCGGTGGGGGCCAACTACGAGCAGTACTTC. V and J are TRBV27 and TRBJ2-7, with D perhaps matching TRBD1 (6 bases). This CDR3 region has 14 residues. The germline CDR1 and CDR2 sequences are MNHEY and SMNVEV (reference sequence). V shed 4 bases and J shed 3 bases, with 13 bases lying between them.

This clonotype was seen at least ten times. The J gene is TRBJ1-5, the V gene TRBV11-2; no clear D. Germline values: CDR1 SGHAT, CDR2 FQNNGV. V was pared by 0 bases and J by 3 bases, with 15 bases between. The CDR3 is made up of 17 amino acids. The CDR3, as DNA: TGTGCCAGCAGCTTAGAGGCCAGCGCGCTTGCCAATCAGCCCCAGCATTTT. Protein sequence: CASSLEASALANQPQHF.

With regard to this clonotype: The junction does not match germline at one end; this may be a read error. CDR3 in DNA: TGTGCCAGCAGGCGGCAGGGGGCGAATCAGCCCCAGCATTTT. It encodes CASRRQGANQPQHF. The gene calls are TRBV5-1 and TRBJ1-5, with 8 bases identical to TRBD1. This CDR3 contains 14 residues. CDR1 and CDR2 from the germline V gene are SGHRS and YFSETQ.

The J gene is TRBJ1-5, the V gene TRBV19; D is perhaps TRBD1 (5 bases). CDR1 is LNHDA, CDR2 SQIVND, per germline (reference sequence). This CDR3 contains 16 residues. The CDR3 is CARRAQGFTSNQPQHF. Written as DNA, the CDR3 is TGTGCTAGAAGGGCCCAGGGTTTTACTAGCAATCAGCCCCAGCATTTT.

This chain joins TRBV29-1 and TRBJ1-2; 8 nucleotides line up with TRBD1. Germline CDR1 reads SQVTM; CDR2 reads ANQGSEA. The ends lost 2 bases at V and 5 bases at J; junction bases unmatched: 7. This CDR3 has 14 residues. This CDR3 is CSVELGRGLYGYTF. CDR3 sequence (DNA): TGCAGCGTTGAATTAGGCAGGGGGCTTTATGGCTACACCTTC. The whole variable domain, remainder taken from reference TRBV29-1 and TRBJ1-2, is SAVISQKPSRDICQRGTSLTIQCQVDSQVTMMFWYRQQPGQSLTLIATANQGSEATYESGFVIDKFPISRPNLTFSTLTVSNMSPEDSSIYLCSVELGRGLYGYTFGSGTRLTVV.

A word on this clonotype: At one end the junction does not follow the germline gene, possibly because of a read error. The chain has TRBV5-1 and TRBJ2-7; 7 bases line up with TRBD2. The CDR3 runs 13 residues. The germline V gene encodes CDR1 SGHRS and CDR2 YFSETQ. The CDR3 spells CASSGTARSQQYF. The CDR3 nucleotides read TGTGCCAGCAGCGGGACTGCCCGTTCCCAGCAGTACTTC.

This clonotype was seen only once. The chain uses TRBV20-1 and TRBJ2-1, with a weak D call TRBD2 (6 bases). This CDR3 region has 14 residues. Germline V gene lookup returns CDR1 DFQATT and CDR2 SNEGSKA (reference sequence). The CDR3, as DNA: TGCAGCCCACCTAGCGCGGGCTCCTACAATGAGCAGTTCTTC. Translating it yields CSPPSAGSYNEQFF.

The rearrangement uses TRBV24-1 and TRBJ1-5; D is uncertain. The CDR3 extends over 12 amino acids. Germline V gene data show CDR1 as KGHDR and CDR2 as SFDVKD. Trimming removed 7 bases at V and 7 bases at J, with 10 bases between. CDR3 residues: CATRQEEQPQHF. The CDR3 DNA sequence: TGTGCCACCAGGCAGGAAGAGCAGCCCCAGCATTTT.

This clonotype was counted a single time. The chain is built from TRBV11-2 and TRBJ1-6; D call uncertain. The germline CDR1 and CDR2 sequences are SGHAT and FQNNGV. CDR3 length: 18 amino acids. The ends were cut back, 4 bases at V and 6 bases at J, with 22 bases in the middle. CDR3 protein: CASSSGMAPRLANSPLHF. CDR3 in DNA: TGTGCCAGCAGCTCCGGGATGGCCCCTAGACTCGCTAATTCACCCCTCCACTTT.

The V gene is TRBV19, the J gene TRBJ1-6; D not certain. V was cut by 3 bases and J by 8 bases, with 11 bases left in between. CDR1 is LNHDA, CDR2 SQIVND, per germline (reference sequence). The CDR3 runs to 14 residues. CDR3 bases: TGTGCCAGTAGTATGGGCACCCTAGATTCACCCCTCCACTTT. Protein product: CASSMGTLDSPLHF. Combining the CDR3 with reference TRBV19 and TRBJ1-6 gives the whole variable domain DGGITQSPKYLFRKEGQNVTLSCEQNLNHDAMYWYRQDPGQGLRLIYYSQIVNDFQKGDIAEGYSVSREKKESFPLTVTSAQKNPTAFYLCASSMGTLDSPLHFGNGTRLTVT.